These 2 T cell receptor beta chains were sequenced from one sample in a study of cytomegalovirus exposure and HLA in healthy donors. The PCR had 60 Vbeta and 13 Jbeta primers. Sequencing used immunoSEQ multiplex PCR; TCRdb keeps in-frame clones, though not all of them. The sample comprises about 99,000 clones, around 10% of which are singletons, and 5.8% rests with the top ten. The source material was PBMCs. The receptors originated from a man aged 40-49 years in good health and CMV-seropositive.

In this sample, this clone turned up a few times. The chain has TRBV21-1 and TRBJ2-7; the tabulated D call, TRBD1, remains unverified against the DNA. TRBV21-1 is a pseudogene. The CDR3 length is 14 residues. The CDR3 DNA follows: TGTGCCAGCAGCACAGACAGGGAGCCCTACGAGCAGTACTTC. It specifies CASSTDREPYEQYF.

This chain joins TRBV5-1 and TRBJ2-2; D is unclear. The CDR3 runs 15 residues. Germline CDR1 reads SGHRS; CDR2 reads YFSETQ. Trimming cost V 1 base and J 0 bases, with 7 bases left between them. The CDR3 DNA is TGCGCCAGCAGCTTGTACACCACGAACACCGGGGAGCTGTTTTTT. It translates to CASSLYTTNTGELFF.